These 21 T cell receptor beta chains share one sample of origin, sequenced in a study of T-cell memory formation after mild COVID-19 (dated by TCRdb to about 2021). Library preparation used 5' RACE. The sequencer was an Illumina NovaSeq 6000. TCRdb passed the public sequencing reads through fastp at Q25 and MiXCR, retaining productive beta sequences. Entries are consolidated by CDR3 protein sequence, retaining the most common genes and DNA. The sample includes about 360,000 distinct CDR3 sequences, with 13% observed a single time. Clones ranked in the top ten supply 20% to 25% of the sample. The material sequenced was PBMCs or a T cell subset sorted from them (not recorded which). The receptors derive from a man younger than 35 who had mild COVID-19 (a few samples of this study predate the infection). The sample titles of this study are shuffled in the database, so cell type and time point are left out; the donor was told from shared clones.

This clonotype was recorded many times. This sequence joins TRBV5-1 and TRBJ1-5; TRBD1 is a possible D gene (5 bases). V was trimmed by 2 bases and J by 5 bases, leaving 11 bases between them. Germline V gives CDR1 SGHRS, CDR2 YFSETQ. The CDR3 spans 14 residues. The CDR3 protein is CASSFSGADQPQHF. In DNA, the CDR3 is TGCGCCAGCAGCTTCAGTGGGGCAGATCAGCCCCAGCATTTT.

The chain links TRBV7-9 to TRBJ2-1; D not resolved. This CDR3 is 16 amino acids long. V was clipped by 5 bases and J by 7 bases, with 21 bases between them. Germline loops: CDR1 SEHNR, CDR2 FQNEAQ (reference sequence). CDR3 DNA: TGTGCCAGCAGCGAACCTTCGAATCGGAAATGGAATGAGCAGTTCTTC. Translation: CASSEPSNRKWNEQFF.

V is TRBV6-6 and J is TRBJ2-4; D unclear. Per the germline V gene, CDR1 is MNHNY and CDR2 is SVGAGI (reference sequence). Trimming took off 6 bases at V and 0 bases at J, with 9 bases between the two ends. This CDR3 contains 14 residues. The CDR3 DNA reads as TGTGCCAGCAGGTACCAACTAGCCAAAAACATTCAGTACTTC. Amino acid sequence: CASRYQLAKNIQYF.

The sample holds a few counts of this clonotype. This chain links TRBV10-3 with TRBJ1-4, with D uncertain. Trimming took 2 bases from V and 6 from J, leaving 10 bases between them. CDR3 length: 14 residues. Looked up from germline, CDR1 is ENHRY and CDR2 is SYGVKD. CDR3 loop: CAISELGWDEKLFF. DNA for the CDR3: TGTGCCATCAGTGAGCTAGGATGGGATGAAAAACTGTTTTTT.

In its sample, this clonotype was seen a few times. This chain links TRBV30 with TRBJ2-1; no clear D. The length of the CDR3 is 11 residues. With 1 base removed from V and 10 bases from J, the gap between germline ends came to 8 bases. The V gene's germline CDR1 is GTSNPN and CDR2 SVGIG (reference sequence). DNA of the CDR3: TGTGCCTGGAGTGGGACCTTAGAGCAGTTCTTC. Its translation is CAWSGTLEQFF.

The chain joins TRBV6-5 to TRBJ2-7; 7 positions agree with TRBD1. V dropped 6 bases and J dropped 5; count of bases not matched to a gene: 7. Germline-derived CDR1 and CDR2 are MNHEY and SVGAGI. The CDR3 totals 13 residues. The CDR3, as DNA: TGTGCCAGCAGAACGGGACAGTTGGACGAGCAGTACTTC. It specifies CASRTGQLDEQYF.

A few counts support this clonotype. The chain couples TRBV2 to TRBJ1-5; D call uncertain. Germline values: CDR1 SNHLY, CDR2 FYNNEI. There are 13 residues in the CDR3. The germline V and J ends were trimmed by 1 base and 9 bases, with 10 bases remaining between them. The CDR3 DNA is TGTGCCAGCAGTGAAGGGCAGTCCAGGCCCCAGCATTTT. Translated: CASSEGQSRPQHF.

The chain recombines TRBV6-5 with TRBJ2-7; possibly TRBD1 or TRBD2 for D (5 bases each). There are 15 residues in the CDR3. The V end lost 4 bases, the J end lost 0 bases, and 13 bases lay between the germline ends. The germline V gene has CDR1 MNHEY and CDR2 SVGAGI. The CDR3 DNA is TGTGCCAGCAGTTTCAGGGACGGGACCTCCTACGAGCAGTACTTC. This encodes CASSFRDGTSYEQYF.

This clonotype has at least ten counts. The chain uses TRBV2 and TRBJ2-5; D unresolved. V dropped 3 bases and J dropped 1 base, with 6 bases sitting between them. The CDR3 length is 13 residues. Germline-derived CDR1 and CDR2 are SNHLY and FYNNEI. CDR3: CASSDVGQETQYF. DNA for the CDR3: TGTGCCAGCAGTGACGTGGGCCAAGAGACCCAGTACTTC.

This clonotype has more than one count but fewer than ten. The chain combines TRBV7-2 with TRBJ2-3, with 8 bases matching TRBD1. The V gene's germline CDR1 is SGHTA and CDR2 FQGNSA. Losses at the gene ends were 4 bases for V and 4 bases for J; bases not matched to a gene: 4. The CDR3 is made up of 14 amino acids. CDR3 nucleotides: TGTGCCAGCAGCTCCCAGGGGGCGGCAGATACGCAGTATTTT. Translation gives CASSSQGAADTQYF. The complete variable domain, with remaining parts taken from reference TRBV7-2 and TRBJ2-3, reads GAGVSQSPSNKVTEKGKDVELRCDPISGHTALYWYRQSLGQGLEFLIYFQGNSAPDKSGLPSDRFSAERTGGSVSTLTIQRTQQEDSAVYLCASSSQGAADTQYFGPGTRLTVL.

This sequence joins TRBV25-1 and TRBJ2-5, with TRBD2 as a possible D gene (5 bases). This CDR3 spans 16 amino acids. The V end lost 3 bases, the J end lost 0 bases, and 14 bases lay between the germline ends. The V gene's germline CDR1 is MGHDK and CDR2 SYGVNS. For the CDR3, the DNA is TGTGCCAGCAGTGAGTCGGGGAGACCGTACCAAGAGACCCAGTACTTC. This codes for CASSESGRPYQETQYF.

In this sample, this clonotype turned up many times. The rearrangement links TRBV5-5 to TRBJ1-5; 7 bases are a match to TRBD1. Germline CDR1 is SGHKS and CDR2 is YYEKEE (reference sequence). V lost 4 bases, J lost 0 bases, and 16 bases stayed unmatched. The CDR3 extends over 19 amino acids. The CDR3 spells CASSPWDSSRTYSNQPQHF. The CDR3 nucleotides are TGTGCCAGCAGCCCTTGGGACAGTTCGAGGACATATAGCAATCAGCCCCAGCATTTT.

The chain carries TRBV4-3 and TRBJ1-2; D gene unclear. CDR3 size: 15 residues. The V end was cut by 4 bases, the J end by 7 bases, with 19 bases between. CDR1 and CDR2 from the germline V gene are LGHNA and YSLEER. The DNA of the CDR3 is TGCGCCAGCAGCCCGGTCGGAACCCCAAGCCTTGGCTACACCTTC. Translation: CASSPVGTPSLGYTF.

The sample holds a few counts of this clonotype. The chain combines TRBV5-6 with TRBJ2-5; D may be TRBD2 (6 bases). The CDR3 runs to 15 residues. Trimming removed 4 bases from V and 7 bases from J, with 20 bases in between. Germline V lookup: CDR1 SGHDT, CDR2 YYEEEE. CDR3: CASSPSGTRIGTQYF. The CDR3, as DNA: TGTGCCAGCAGCCCCTCCGGGACTCGGATAGGGACCCAGTACTTC.

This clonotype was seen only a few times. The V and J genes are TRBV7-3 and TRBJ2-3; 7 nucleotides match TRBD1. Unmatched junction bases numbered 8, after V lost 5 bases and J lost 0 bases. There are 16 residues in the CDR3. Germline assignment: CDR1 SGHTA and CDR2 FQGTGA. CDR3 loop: CASSKPPGQSTDTQYF. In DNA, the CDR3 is TGTGCCAGCAGCAAGCCCCCGGGACAGAGCACAGATACGCAGTATTTT.

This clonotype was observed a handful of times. CDR3 nucleotide sequence: TGCAGTGCCTCCCTGGCTCAAGATACGCAGTATTTT. Protein sequence: CSASLAQDTQYF. The chain employs TRBV20-1 and TRBJ2-3; D ambiguous. The V and J ends lost 6 bases and 5 bases respectively, with 12 bases between them. CDR1 and CDR2 from the germline V gene are DFQATT and SNEGSKA (reference sequence). This CDR3 spans 12 amino acids.

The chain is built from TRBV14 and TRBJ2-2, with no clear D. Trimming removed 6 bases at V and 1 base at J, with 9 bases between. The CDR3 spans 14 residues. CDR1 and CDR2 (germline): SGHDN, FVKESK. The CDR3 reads CASSPNRNTGELFF. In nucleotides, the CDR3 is TGTGCCAGCAGTCCTAACAGGAACACCGGGGAGCTGTTTTTT. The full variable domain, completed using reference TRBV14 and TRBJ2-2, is EAGVTQFPSHSVIEKGQTVTLRCDPISGHDNLYWYRRVMGKEIKFLLHFVKESKQDESGMPNNRFLAERTGGTYSTLKVQPAELEDSGVYFCASSPNRNTGELFFGEGSRLTVL.

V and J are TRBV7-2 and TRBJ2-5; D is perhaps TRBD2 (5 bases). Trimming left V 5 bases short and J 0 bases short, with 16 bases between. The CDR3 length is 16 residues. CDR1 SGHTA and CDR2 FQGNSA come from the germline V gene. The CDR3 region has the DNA TGTGCCAGCAGCATCAGACTACTGACCCACCAAGAGACCCAGTACTTC. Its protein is CASSIRLLTHQETQYF.

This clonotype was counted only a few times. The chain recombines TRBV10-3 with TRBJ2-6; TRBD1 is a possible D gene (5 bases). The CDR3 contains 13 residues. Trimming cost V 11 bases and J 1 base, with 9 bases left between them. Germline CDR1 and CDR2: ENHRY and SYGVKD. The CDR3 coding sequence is TGTGCCGTAGGGGAATCTGGGGCCAACGTCCTGACTTTC. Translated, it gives CAVGESGANVLTF.

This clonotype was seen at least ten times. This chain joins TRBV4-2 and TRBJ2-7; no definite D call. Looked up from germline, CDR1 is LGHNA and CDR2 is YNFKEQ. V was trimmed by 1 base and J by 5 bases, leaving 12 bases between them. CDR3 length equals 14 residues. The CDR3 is CASSQGVPVDEQYV. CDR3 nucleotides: TGTGCCAGCAGCCAAGGGGTACCTGTCGACGAGCAGTACGTC.

Here the CDR3 DNA reads TGTGCCAGCAGCGTAGCGGGCAGCCCCTACGAGGAACAGTACGTC. This gives the protein CASSVAGSPYEEQYV. The chain recombines TRBV9 with TRBJ2-7, with no clear D. The CDR3 length is 15 residues. The germline V and J ends were trimmed by 0 bases and 10 bases, with 20 bases remaining between them. From germline, CDR1 is SGDLS and CDR2 YYNGEE.